Described below is a single TCR beta chain sequence and its context. Its antigen is not known. These data come from a study of neurological immune-mediated disorders. Study observations and caveats: There was no association between the multiple sclerosis repertoire cluster and any clinical or MRI feature.

The time point is: longitudinal time-point 3. Trimming removed 0 bases from V and 3 bases from J, with 15 bases in between. CDR3 length: 16 residues. One entry per CDR3 protein results from TCRdb running MiXCR on the 5' RACE reads. This table has under 100,000 distinct CDR3 sequences, roughly 4.5% appearing once. The sequence was collected from a woman aged 60 to 75 with multiple sclerosis. The chain recombines TRBV6-7 with TRBJ2-7; unclear D gene. TRBV6-7 is known as an ORF, though its function is uncertain. Sequenced material: PBMCs. The DNA for the CDR3 is TGTGCCAGCAGTTACTCGAAACCCCGGAACAGCTACGAGCAGTACTTC. As protein: CASSYSKPRNSYEQYF.